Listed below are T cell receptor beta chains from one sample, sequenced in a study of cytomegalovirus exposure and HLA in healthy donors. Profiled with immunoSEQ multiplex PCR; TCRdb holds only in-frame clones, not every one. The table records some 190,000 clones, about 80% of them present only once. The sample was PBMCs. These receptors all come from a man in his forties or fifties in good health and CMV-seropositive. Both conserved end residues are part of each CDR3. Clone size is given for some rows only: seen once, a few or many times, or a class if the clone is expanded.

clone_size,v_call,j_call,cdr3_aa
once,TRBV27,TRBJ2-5,CASRASGTQETQYF
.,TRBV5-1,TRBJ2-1,CASSLEQGGYNEQFF
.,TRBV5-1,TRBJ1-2,CASTPDGTGGNYGYTF
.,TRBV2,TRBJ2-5,CASRAGTGIQETQYF
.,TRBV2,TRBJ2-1,CASSLDRASYNEQFF
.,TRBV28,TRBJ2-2,CASTPGDRGYTGELFF
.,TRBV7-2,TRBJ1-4,CASSGPANEKLFF
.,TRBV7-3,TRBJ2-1,CASSFRGVNEQFF
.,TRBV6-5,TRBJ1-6,CASSYGTGGSPLHF
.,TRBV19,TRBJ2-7,CASRETGGGYEQYF
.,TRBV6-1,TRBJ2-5,CASSGLRRQTQYF
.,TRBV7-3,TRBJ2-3,CASSSGTGTDTQYF
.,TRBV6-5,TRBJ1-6,CASTGTANSPLHF
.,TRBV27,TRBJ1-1,CASSLFRILDTEAFF
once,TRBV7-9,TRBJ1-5,CASSLAGTGGNQPQHF
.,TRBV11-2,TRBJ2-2,CASSMTGRYTGELFF
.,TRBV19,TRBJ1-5,CASSRRERQPQHF
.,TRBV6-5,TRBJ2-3,CASSRTSDTQYF
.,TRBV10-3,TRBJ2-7,CAISHDRVGDPYEQYF
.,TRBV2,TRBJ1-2,CASSGGTGDLANYGYTF
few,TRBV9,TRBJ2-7,CASSVGGVNSYEQYF
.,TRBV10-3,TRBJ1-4,CAISESLGEKLFF
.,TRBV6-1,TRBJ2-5,CASCETRETQYF
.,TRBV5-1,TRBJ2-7,CASSIGTGGSYEQYF
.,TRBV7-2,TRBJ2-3,CASSLFSGSTDTQYF
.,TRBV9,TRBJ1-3,CASSRGQGPSGNTIYF
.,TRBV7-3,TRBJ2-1,CASSPAGGGSGQQFF
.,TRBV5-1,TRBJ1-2,CASSSVTRLRQGNYGYTF
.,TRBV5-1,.,CASSASTQRADEQYF
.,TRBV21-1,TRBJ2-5,CASSKGPGPQETQYF
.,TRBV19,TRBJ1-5,CASRAPGGRENQPQHF
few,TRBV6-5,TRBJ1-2,CASSYVQGSYGYTF
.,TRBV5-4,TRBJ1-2,CASSLAGDTGRGGYTF
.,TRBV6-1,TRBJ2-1,CASRQGSSYNEQFF
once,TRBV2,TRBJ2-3,CASHDGRRADTQYF
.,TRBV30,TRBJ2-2,CAWSIWNTGELFF
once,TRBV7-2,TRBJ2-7,CASSLAQEQYF
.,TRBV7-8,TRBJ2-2,CASTLAGAGGELFF
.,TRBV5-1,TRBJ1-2,CASSREGDRYGYTF
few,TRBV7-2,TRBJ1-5,CASSLDGVGQPQHF
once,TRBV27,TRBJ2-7,CASSSRDSSYEQYF
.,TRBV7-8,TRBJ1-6,CASSVLGGSSYNSPLHF
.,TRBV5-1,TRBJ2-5,CASSLSQGGETQYF
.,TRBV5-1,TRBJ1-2,CASSIGQGDPYGYTF
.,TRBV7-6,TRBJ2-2,CASSLQDPGNTGELFF
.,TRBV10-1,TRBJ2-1,CASSAGRIAGNEQFF
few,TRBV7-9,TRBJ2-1,CASSSFPRTASANEQFF
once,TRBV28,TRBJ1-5,CASSLYRGISNQPQHF
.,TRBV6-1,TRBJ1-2,CASQGWGYGYTF
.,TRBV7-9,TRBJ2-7,CASSQLADYEQYF